This T cell receptor beta chain originates from a study of T cell responses to AZD1222 COVID-19 vaccine. Whole-study findings and limits: Repertoires were obtained solely post-peak T cell response.

V lost 2 bases, J lost 3 bases, and 4 bases stayed unmatched. The CDR3 runs 14 residues. Germline V gene data show CDR1 as MNHEY and CDR2 as SVGAGI. TCRdb's table, derived via immunoSEQ multiplex PCR, lists solely in-frame clones and lacks some. The data show 120,000 or so clones, with around 89% seen just once and about 1.6% held by the top ten. A few counts support this clone. No antigen is known for it. The chain links TRBV6-5 to TRBJ2-7; 7 positions match TRBD1. The source material was peripheral blood, sampled on day 0 of AZD1222 vaccination. This TCR was recovered from an adult in good health. This CDR3 reads CASSYAGGYYEQYF. CDR3 DNA sequence: TGTGCCAGCAGTTACGCAGGGGGTTACTACGAGCAGTACTTC.